These 22 T cell receptor beta chains came from one sample sequenced in a study of shared clonotypes between healthy human individuals. Assay used: immunoSEQ multiplex PCR; TCRdb lists only in-frame clones, some missing. The sample has about 1,800,000 clones, about 95% seen once. Naive CD8 cells, CD45RO-negative and positively selected for CCR7, excluded terminally differentiated effector memory CD45RA+ cells. Sequenced: naive CD8+ T cells sorted from blood. These receptors were taken from a man younger than 35 in good health.

The rearrangement joins TRBV7-6 to TRBJ1-2; TRBD1 matches at 8 bases. The CDR3 consists of 15 residues. V shed 5 bases, J shed 4 bases, and the junction held 9 bases outside the gene matches. CDR1 is SGHVS and CDR2 is FNYEAQ in the germline V gene. The CDR3 protein is CASSEETGAFYGYTF. CDR3 bases: TGTGCCAGCAGCGAAGAGACAGGGGCTTTCTATGGCTACACCTTC.

This clone was seen a few times. The rearrangement links TRBV19 to TRBJ1-2, with a tentative D call TRBD1 (5 bases). The CDR3 extends over 11 amino acids. V lost 10 bases, J lost 6 bases, and 12 bases lay in between. CDR1 and CDR2 (germline): LNHDA, SQIVND (reference sequence). CDR3 loop: CATNRGDGYTF. CDR3 bases: TGTGCCACCAACCGGGGGGATGGCTACACCTTC. The whole variable domain, remainder taken from reference TRBV19 and TRBJ1-2, is DGGITQSPKYLFRKEGQNVTLSCEQNLNHDAMYWYRQDPGQGLRLIYYSQIVNDFQKGDIAEGYSVSREKKESFPLTVTSAQKNPTAFYLCATNRGDGYTFGSGTRLTVV.

The chain recombines TRBV5-4 with TRBJ2-2, with D perhaps assigned TRBD1 or TRBD2 (6 bases each). The ends were cut back, 0 bases at V and 2 bases at J, with 14 bases in the middle. CDR1 SGHNT and CDR2 YYREEE come from the germline V gene (reference sequence). CDR3 length: 17 amino acids. CDR3 in amino acids: CASSLGDWGQNTGELFF. The CDR3 nucleotides read TGTGCCAGCAGCTTGGGGGACTGGGGGCAAAACACCGGGGAGCTGTTTTTT.

The chain employs TRBV28 and TRBJ2-7, with 10 bases matching TRBD1. CDR1 is MDHEN, CDR2 SYDVKM, per germline. V lost 5 bases and J lost 2; bases outside the gene matches: 9. This CDR3 has 16 residues. CDR3 DNA: TGTGCCAGCAGTCTGCTGGGACAGGGGCTTACCTACGAGCAGTACTTC. Its translation is CASSLLGQGLTYEQYF.

This sequence joins TRBV2 and TRBJ2-2; D possibly corresponds to TRBD1 (6 bases). Germline CDR1 reads SNHLY; CDR2 reads FYNNEI. Trimming took 6 bases from V and 6 from J, leaving 11 bases between them. This CDR3 has 13 amino acids. The CDR3 DNA reads TGTGCCAGCAGCGTCACAGGGTCCGGGGAGCTGTTTTTT. Its translation is CASSVTGSGELFF.

Points on this clone: Within the sample, other DNA sequences also encode this same CDR3. The chain carries TRBV27 and TRBJ2-1; D uncertain. Trimming pared 2 bases from V and 4 bases from J, leaving 3 bases between. This CDR3 is 12 amino acids long. Per germline, CDR1 MNHEY and CDR2 SMNVEV (reference sequence). Here the CDR3 reads CASSLGYNEQFF. The CDR3 DNA sequence: TGTGCCAGCAGTTTAGGTTACAATGAGCAGTTCTTC.

J is TRBJ2-7 and V is TRBV7-2; 9 bases map to TRBD2. This CDR3 has 15 residues. Germline CDR1 and CDR2: SGHTA and FQGNSA. Trimming cost V 1 base and J 6 bases; bases outside gene matches: 7. Here the CDR3 DNA reads TGTGCCAGCAGCTTAGATCCTAGCGGGAAGATCGAGCAGTACTTC. It yields the protein CASSLDPSGKIEQYF.

This chain joins TRBV23-1 and TRBJ1-6; D remains ambiguous. TRBV23-1 is identified as an open reading frame with a role that is uncertain. V lost 4 bases, J lost 7 bases, and 14 bases lay in between. The CDR3 is made up of 15 amino acids. The CDR3 DNA is TGCGCCAGCAGTCGGAAGACCTATGGGAATTCACCCCTCCACTTT. This encodes CASSRKTYGNSPLHF.

This clone occurred a few times. Different DNA sequences within this sample yield the same CDR3. The chain couples TRBV27 to TRBJ2-7; no definite D call. The V gene's germline CDR1 is MNHEY and CDR2 SMNVEV (reference sequence). The CDR3 consists of 13 residues. Trimming removed 0 bases from V and 7 bases from J, with 10 bases in between. The CDR3 is CASSLSFLYEQYF. CDR3 bases: TGTGCCAGCAGTTTATCCTTCTTGTATGAGCAGTACTTC.

The V call is TRBV4-1, the J call TRBJ1-6; D call uncertain. The CDR3 consists of 16 residues. V lost 1 base and J lost 10, with 17 bases in between. Germline assignment: CDR1 MGHRA and CDR2 YSYEKL. CDR3 sequence reads: CASSQAASGYDSPLHF. In DNA form, the CDR3 reads TGCGCCAGCAGCCAAGCAGCGTCCGGGTATGACTCACCCCTCCACTTT.

Details on this clone: The same CDR3 can be traced to other DNA sequences in this sample. The chain is built from TRBV7-9 and TRBJ1-2, with 12 bases matching TRBD1. CDR3 length equals 15 residues. V dropped 3 bases and J dropped 3; count of bases not matched to a gene: 2. Germline CDR1 SEHNR, CDR2 FQNEAQ (reference sequence). In DNA, the CDR3 is TGTGCCAGCAGCTTGGGACAGGGGGCTCACTATGGCTACACCTTC. As protein: CASSLGQGAHYGYTF.

The chain couples TRBV6-6 to TRBJ2-5; the D gene is possibly TRBD2 (7 bases). The V end lost 7 bases, the J end lost 5 bases, and 20 bases lay between the germline ends. Per germline, CDR1 MNHNY and CDR2 SVGAGI (reference sequence). The CDR3 spans 15 residues. The CDR3 DNA follows: TGTGCCAGCACTCAGGGCGGGGGCGGAAGGGAGACCCAGTACTTC. As protein: CASTQGGGGRETQYF.

With regard to this clone: Other DNA sequences in this specimen translate into the identical CDR3. The chain employs TRBV7-3 and TRBJ2-7, with TRBD2 matching 9 bases. In germline, CDR1 is SGHTA, CDR2 FQGTGA. The CDR3 sequence is 14 residues long. V lost 3 bases, J lost 3 bases, and 3 bases stayed unmatched. DNA for the CDR3: TGTGCCAGCAGCTTTGGAGCGGGGGGCTACGAGCAGTACTTC. This translates into CASSFGAGGYEQYF.

This clone was recorded once. J is TRBJ2-7 and V is TRBV13; TRBD2 matches at 12 bases. With 1 base clipped from V and 4 bases from J, the junction kept 5 bases outside the gene matches. The CDR3 covers 16 residues. CDR1 and CDR2 from the germline V gene are PRHDT and FYEKMQ (reference sequence). The CDR3 DNA reads as TGTGCCAGCAGCTTAGCTAGCGGGAGGGCGCCATACGAGCAGTACTTC. This sequence encodes CASSLASGRAPYEQYF.

The V call is TRBV5-8, the J call TRBJ2-1; TRBD2 aligns across 9 bases. The CDR3 has 17 amino acids. In germline, CDR1 is SGHTS, CDR2 YDEGEE. Unmatched junction bases numbered 12, after V lost 0 bases and J lost 8 bases. The CDR3 loop reads CASSLGLAVAISDEQFF. In DNA, the CDR3 is TGTGCCAGCAGCTTGGGACTAGCGGTAGCGATTAGCGATGAGCAGTTCTTC.

Of note for this clone: Just one base apart from a much larger clone, this may be a read error. The same CDR3 can be traced to other DNA sequences in this sample. This chain uses TRBV9 with TRBJ1-1; tentatively, D is TRBD1 (6 bases). This CDR3 spans 13 amino acids. Germline CDR1 and CDR2: SGDLS and YYNGEE. Trimming cost V 4 bases and J 4 bases, with 11 bases left between them. Here the CDR3 DNA reads TGTGCCAGCAGCCTAGGGGGGAGCACTGAAGCTTTCTTT. Translating gives CASSLGGSTEAFF. Full variable domain (rest looked up from reference TRBV9 and TRBJ1-1): DSGVTQTPKHLITATGQRVTLRCSPRSGDLSVYWYQQSLDQGLQFLIQYYNGEERAKGNILERFSAQQFPDLHSELNLSSLELGDSALYFCASSLGGSTEAFFGQGTRLTVV.

As regards this clone: Distinct nucleotide sequences in the sample also encode this CDR3. The CDR3 bases are TGTGCCAGCAGTGACTTCCCGGGGGCAAATGAGCAGTTCTTC. It translates to CASSDFPGANEQFF. The chain couples TRBV6-4 to TRBJ2-1; D is possibly TRBD1 or TRBD2 (6 bases each). Trimming shortened V by 1 base and J by 7 bases, and 11 bases separated the two germline ends. The CDR3 totals 14 residues. Per the germline V gene, CDR1 is MRHNA and CDR2 is SNTAGT.

The chain carries TRBV7-8 and TRBJ2-3, with unresolved D. Trimming took off 1 base at V and 0 bases at J, with 8 bases between the two ends. Germline CDR1 is SGHVS and CDR2 is FQNEAQ. CDR3 length equals 15 residues. CDR3 loop: CASSLEGSSTDTQYF. CDR3 DNA: TGTGCCAGCAGCTTAGAAGGTTCCAGCACAGATACGCAGTATTTT.

The chain couples TRBV5-4 to TRBJ2-7, with 11 bases aligning to TRBD2. V trimming: 0 bases; J trimming: 1 base; junction bases outside the gene matches: 3. CDR1 and CDR2 from the germline V gene are SGHNT and YYREEE (reference sequence). CDR3 length: 16 residues. This chain's CDR3 is CASSLDVAGGSYEQYF. CDR3 sequence (DNA): TGTGCCAGCAGCTTGGACGTAGCGGGAGGGTCCTACGAGCAGTACTTC.

The chain recombines TRBV6-5 with TRBJ1-4, with D uncertain. The germline V and J ends were trimmed by 10 bases and 11 bases, with 17 bases remaining between them. The CDR3 loop spans 12 amino acids. Germline CDR1 MNHEY, CDR2 SVGAGI. The CDR3 DNA reads TGTGCCACTCCCGTAAAAGAGTGGAAACTGTTTTTT. Its translation is CATPVKEWKLFF.

This clone was seen just once. The rearrangement uses TRBV27 and TRBJ2-7; the D call may be TRBD1 or TRBD2 (5 bases each). The CDR3 extends over 13 amino acids. Germline CDR1 is MNHEY and CDR2 is SMNVEV (reference sequence). Trimming left V 6 bases short and J 3 bases short, with 12 bases between. CDR3 region: CASSWGKGYEQYF. The CDR3, as DNA: TGTGCCAGCAGCTGGGGGAAAGGCTACGAGCAGTACTTC.

The chain is built from TRBV5-8 and TRBJ1-6, with 11 nucleotides matching TRBD1. Trimming cost V 3 bases and J 9 bases; bases outside gene matches: 2. The germline V gene has CDR1 SGHTS and CDR2 YDEGEE. The CDR3 totals 14 residues. The CDR3 here is CASSSGTGGSPLHF. The CDR3 region has the DNA TGTGCCAGCAGCTCGGGGACAGGGGGTTCACCCCTCCACTTT. Together with reference TRBV5-8 and TRBJ1-6, the CDR3 gives the full variable domain: EAGVTQSPTHLIKTRGQQATLRCSPISGHTSVYWYQQALGLGLQFLLWYDEGEERNRGNFPPRFSGRQFPNYSSELNVNALELEDSALYLCASSSGTGGSPLHFGNGTRLTVT.